Only a few counts were recorded for the clone carrying this TCR beta chain. No antigen is known for it. The data belong to a study of T cell repertoires in cytomegalovirus infection. On the study more broadly: An indication of both CMV infection and matching HLA type came from public TCR beta signatures.

MiXCR, run by TCRdb on the reads, gives a single entry per CDR3 protein. The sample carries approximately 49,000 distinct CDR3 sequences, about a fifth recorded once. General study findings and limits: Ex vivo responses were dominated by HLA-C-restricted CMV-specific TCR beta clonotypes.

The receptor was derived from a human donor in good health (CMV status not recorded). Some clones in this sample may be carry-over from other donors' samples. Sequencing was performed on CD8+ T cells from cultured PBMCs, taken from culture after CMV antigen stimulation.

CDR3 nucleotide sequence: TGTGCCAGTAGTATCGAAGGGGGCATGGGAGATACGCAGTATTTT. As protein: CASSIEGGMGDTQYF. The chain uses TRBV19 and TRBJ2-3, with 7 positions matching TRBD1. The CDR3 is made up of 15 amino acids. Germline V gives CDR1 LNHDA, CDR2 SQIVND (reference sequence). With 3 bases clipped from V and 5 bases from J, the junction kept 8 bases outside the gene matches.